This is a list of T cell receptor beta chains from one sample in a study of blood T cell repertoires in COVID-19. The protocol was immunoSEQ multiplex PCR, while the TCRdb copy is restricted to in-frame clones and leaves out a portion. The profile shows just under 65,000 clones, roughly 82% of them singletons. The sample taken for sequencing was peripheral blood. These receptor sequences come from a human donor in a cohort sampled during active COVID-19. Each CDR3 is given with its conserved first and last residue.

CDR3: CASSFHISYEQYF
V: TRBV7-2
J: TRBJ2-7

CDR3: CASSPNSGDRDTQYF
V: TRBV5-1
J: TRBJ2-3

CDR3: CASSLDRGNGYTF
V: TRBV5-6
J: TRBJ1-2

CDR3: CASSNRQGNQPQHF
V: TRBV19
J: TRBJ1-5

CDR3: CATSGNYGYTF
V: TRBV24-1
J: TRBJ1-2

CDR3: CASSPSFGTGGIIGEQYF
V: TRBV18
J: TRBJ2-7

CDR3: CASSLPGLSGNTIYF
V: TRBV28
J: TRBJ1-3

CDR3: CASSQYLGAGETQYF
V: TRBV4-3
J: TRBJ2-5

CDR3: CATSDGQGSYNEQFF
V: TRBV24-1
J: TRBJ2-1

CDR3: CASSSPEGSLVQETQYF
V: TRBV11-2
J: TRBJ2-5